A single sample is the source of the 22 T cell receptor beta chains below, sequenced in a study of blood T cell repertoires in COVID-19. TCRdb keeps only in-frame clones here, not all; method: immunoSEQ multiplex PCR. The repertoire holds about 400,000 clones, with around 86% as singletons. The specimen was peripheral blood. The receptors come from a human donor in a cohort sampled during active COVID-19.

The chain links TRBV3-1 (or the pseudogene TRBV3-2) to TRBJ2-5; the match to TRBD2 covers 7 bases. The CDR3 is 15 amino acids. After removal of 0 bases from V and 3 bases from J, the junction contained 4 bases not matched to a gene. The germline V gene encodes CDR1 LGHDT and CDR2 YNNKEL (reference sequence). The CDR3 sequence is CASSQDSGREETQYF. CDR3 sequence (DNA): TGTGCCAGCAGCCAAGATAGCGGGCGAGAAGAGACCCAGTACTTC.

The chain employs TRBV24-1 and TRBJ2-3; TRBD1 is a possible D gene (5 bases). Trimming took 4 bases from V and 3 from J, leaving 19 bases between them. The CDR3 length is 17 residues. Germline lookup yields CDR1 KGHDR and CDR2 SFDVKD. CDR3 loop: CATSDPLRGAGTDTQYF. The CDR3 region has the DNA TGTGCCACCAGTGACCCTCTACGTGGGGCTGGTACAGATACGCAGTATTTT.

This chain joins TRBV7-3 and TRBJ2-7; D possibly corresponds to TRBD1 (6 bases). The CDR3 runs 14 residues. Germline V gene lookup returns CDR1 SGHTA and CDR2 FQGTGA. V lost 4 bases and J lost 3, with 13 bases in between. The CDR3 coding sequence is TGTGCCAGCAGCTCCCAGGGGAGTGGCTACGAGCAGTACTTC. Its translation: CASSSQGSGYEQYF.

This chain uses TRBV3-1 (or the pseudogene TRBV3-2) with TRBJ2-7, with D hard to call. The CDR3 spans 12 residues. Trimming took off 5 bases at V and 4 bases at J, with 9 bases between the two ends. In germline, CDR1 is LGHDT, CDR2 YNNKEL (reference sequence). This CDR3 reads CASSIPSYEQYF. CDR3 bases: TGTGCCAGCAGCATCCCCAGTTACGAGCAGTACTTC.

This chain links TRBV30 with TRBJ1-1; 7 bases match TRBD1. Germline V CDR1 and CDR2: GTSNPN, SVGIG (reference sequence). The CDR3 spans 15 residues. J gave up 4 bases and V 2 bases, and 10 bases lay outside the gene matches. CDR3 nucleotides: TGTGCCTGGAGTCCTCACAGGGGAAGGGGCACTGAAGCTTTCTTT. It yields the protein CAWSPHRGRGTEAFF.

This clone was counted only a few times. The chain combines TRBV11-2 with TRBJ1-3; 7 bases fit TRBD1. The germline gives CDR1 SGHAT, CDR2 FQNNGV. CDR3 length equals 16 residues. V lost 6 bases to trimming and J lost 0 bases; unmatched junction nucleotides: 8. The CDR3 region has the DNA TGTGCCAGCAGAAGACAGGGCCTAGACTCTGGAAACACCATATATTTT. Translation gives CASRRQGLDSGNTIYF.

The chain couples TRBV6-6 to TRBJ1-1; D gene ambiguous. The germline gives CDR1 MNHNY, CDR2 SVGAGI (reference sequence). V gave up 4 bases and J gave up 7 bases, with 7 bases separating them. CDR3 length equals 11 residues. In nucleotides, the CDR3 is TGTGCCAGCAGTTCAACTTATGAAGCTTTCTTT. The encoded protein is CASSSTYEAFF.

The rearrangement joins TRBV7-2 to TRBJ2-7; TRBD2 matches 9 bases. The CDR3 totals 14 residues. In germline, CDR1 is SGHTA, CDR2 FQGNSA. Trimming cost V 5 bases and J 2 bases; bases outside gene matches: 4. This CDR3 reads CASSTLAGTYEQYF. CDR3 in DNA: TGTGCCAGCAGCACCCTAGCGGGGACCTACGAGCAGTACTTC.

The chain combines TRBV10-2 with TRBJ2-1; 8 bases agree with TRBD2. This CDR3 is built from 16 residues. CDR1 WSHSY and CDR2 SAAADI come from the germline V gene. V was pared by 0 bases and J by 9 bases, with 10 bases of the junction left unmatched. The CDR3 DNA follows: TGCGCCAGCAGTGAGTCGAAGGGACTAGAAGCTTTTGAGCAGTTCTTC. It is translated as CASSESKGLEAFEQFF.

There are a few counts of this clone. This rearrangement joins TRBV24-1 to TRBJ2-5; TRBD2 agrees at 10 bases. After removal of 4 bases from V and 2 bases from J, the junction contained 12 bases not matched to a gene. This CDR3 comprises 18 residues. CDR1 is KGHDR, CDR2 SFDVKD, per germline. In nucleotides, the CDR3 is TGTGCCACCAGTGACCCCTCTGAAGCGGGAGGGCCTCAAGAGACCCAGTACTTC. It yields the protein CATSDPSEAGGPQETQYF.

The sample holds one count of this clone. The chain has TRBV7-2 and TRBJ2-2; TRBD2 matches 8 bases. Losses at the gene ends were 5 bases for V and 4 bases for J; bases not matched to a gene: 9. The CDR3 is 16 amino acids. CDR1 and CDR2 from the germline V gene are SGHTA and FQGNSA. This CDR3 reads CASSPESGSGTGELFF. CDR3 coding DNA: TGTGCCAGCAGCCCAGAAAGCGGGAGCGGCACCGGGGAGCTGTTTTTT.

A note on this clone: This sample includes further DNA sequences coding for the same CDR3. The genes are TRBV28 and TRBJ1-6, with D maybe TRBD1 (5 bases). Deletions cut 3 bases from V and 0 bases from J, with 9 bases between. The CDR3 consists of 16 residues. CDR1 MDHEN and CDR2 SYDVKM come from the germline V gene. CDR3 DNA: TGTGCCAGCAGTTTGGGGGGAAGCTCCTATAATTCACCCCTCCACTTT. It yields the protein CASSLGGSSYNSPLHF.

The count of this clone is one. The chain employs TRBV25-1 and TRBJ1-3, with a possible D match to TRBD1 (5 bases). This CDR3 region has 14 residues. The germline V and J ends were trimmed by 7 bases and 4 bases, with 14 bases remaining between them. The germline CDR1 and CDR2 sequences are MGHDK and SYGVNS. CDR3 sequence reads: CASTGGKEGNTIYF. The CDR3 nucleotides are TGTGCCAGCACGGGGGGGAAGGAAGGAAACACCATATATTTT.

The V call is TRBV27, the J call TRBJ2-7; D perhaps matches TRBD2 (6 bases). V was trimmed by 5 bases and J by 3 bases, leaving 14 bases between them. CDR1 is MNHEY and CDR2 is SMNVEV in the germline V gene (reference sequence). The CDR3 is 14 residues long. As DNA, the CDR3 is TGTGCCAGCAGTCCGCGGGGCCCCGACTACGAGCAGTACTTC. This gives the protein CASSPRGPDYEQYF.

The rearrangement links TRBV10-3 to TRBJ2-1, with TRBD1 matching 8 bases. V was clipped by 4 bases and J by 12 bases; unmatched bases: 11. Germline V CDR1 and CDR2: ENHRY, SYGVKD. The CDR3 consists of 14 residues. CDR3 protein: CAISVETGVLWQFF. CDR3 DNA sequence: TGTGCCATCAGTGTTGAGACAGGGGTATTGTGGCAGTTCTTC.

The chain is built from TRBV30 and TRBJ1-2, with D uncertain. Looked up from germline, CDR1 is GTSNPN and CDR2 is SVGIG (reference sequence). The V gene lost 1 base and the J gene lost 4 bases, with 10 bases spanning the gap. CDR3 length: 13 residues. The DNA of the CDR3 is TGTGCCTGGAGTGCGAAACAGACCTATGGCTACACCTTC. Amino acid sequence: CAWSAKQTYGYTF. The whole variable domain, filled in from reference TRBV30 and TRBJ1-2, reads SQTIHQWPATLVQPVGSPLSLECTVEGTSNPNLYWYRQAAGRGLQLLFYSVGIGQISSEVPQNLSASRPQDRQFILSSKKLLLSDSGFYLCAWSAKQTYGYTFGSGTRLTVV.

This clone was detected a few times. The chain has TRBV18 and TRBJ1-1; TRBD1 matches 8 bases. CDR3 size: 16 residues. Germline V gene lookup returns CDR1 KGHSH and CDR2 LQKENI. V trimming: 3 bases; J trimming: 1 base; junction bases outside the gene matches: 7. This chain's CDR3 is CASSPLGQGTNTEAFF. Here the CDR3 DNA reads TGTGCCAGCTCACCCTTAGGACAGGGAACGAACACTGAAGCTTTCTTT.

CDR3 loop: CASSLDSTSGGNEQFF. DNA for the CDR3: TGTGCCAGCAGCTTAGATAGCACTAGCGGGGGAAATGAGCAGTTCTTC. J is TRBJ2-1 and V is TRBV11-3; TRBD2 matches at 11 bases. Germline trimming cut 0 bases from V and 7 bases from J; bases unmatched to any gene: 5. The V gene's germline CDR1 is SGHNT and CDR2 YENEEA. This CDR3 has 16 amino acids.

The chain combines TRBV18 with TRBJ2-5, with 10 bases fitting TRBD2. Losses at the gene ends were 4 bases for V and 2 bases for J; bases not matched to a gene: 4. This CDR3 is built from 15 residues. Germline V lookup: CDR1 KGHSH, CDR2 LQKENI. CDR3 amino acids: CASSLSGGRQETQYF. The DNA of the CDR3 is TGTGCCAGCTCACTTAGCGGGGGGCGTCAAGAGACCCAGTACTTC.

V and J are TRBV5-1 and TRBJ2-5; TRBD1 aligns across 9 bases. Germline trimming cut 4 bases from V and 5 bases from J; bases unmatched to any gene: 9. In germline, CDR1 is SGHRS, CDR2 YFSETQ. This CDR3 is 15 amino acids long. The CDR3 is CASSPTGGEAETQYF. Here the CDR3 DNA reads TGCGCCAGCAGCCCTACAGGGGGCGAGGCGGAGACCCAGTACTTC.

V is TRBV29-1 and J is TRBJ2-7; 9 bases are a match to TRBD2. The CDR3 totals 12 residues. Germline V gene sequence: CDR1 SQVTM, CDR2 ANQGSEA. Trimming cost V 4 bases and J 8 bases; bases outside gene matches: 6. CDR3 DNA: TGCAGCGTTGTTGCGGGGGGGAGTCAGCAGTACTTC. It yields the protein CSVVAGGSQQYF.

This chain joins TRBV5-1 and TRBJ2-3, with TRBD2 identical over 8 bases. Germline V CDR1 and CDR2: SGHRS, YFSETQ. CDR3 length: 16 residues. Trimming cost V 5 bases and J 1 base; bases outside gene matches: 9. Here the CDR3 DNA reads TGCGCCAGCAGATCTCAGCCGGGACTAGGCACAGATACGCAGTATTTT. Its translation is CASRSQPGLGTDTQYF.